These 24 T cell receptor beta chains were sequenced from one sample in a study of beta chain features in type 1 diabetes. Study conclusions and caveats: The study found moderately but significantly shorter TCRB CDR3s in all four CD4+ subsets of Type 1 diabetes patients.

Their antigens are not known. Sequencing targeted expressed TCRB transcripts, as all isolated RNA had been reverse transcribed. The method was immunoSEQ multiplex PCR; TCRdb's version includes in-frame clones alone and lacks a portion of them. The sample shows around 360,000 clones, roughly 12% of them seen only once. Material: naive CD4+ T cells from blood. The source is a young woman with type 1 diabetes.

V and J are TRBV18 and TRBJ1-5, with a weak D call TRBD1 (5 bases). The V end lost 1 base, the J end lost 7 bases, and 8 bases lay between the germline ends. Germline values: CDR1 KGHSH, CDR2 LQKENI. The CDR3 consists of 13 residues. The CDR3 DNA follows: TGTGCCAGCTCACCACAGGGGAGGCAGCCCCAGCATTTT. Translating gives CASSPQGRQPQHF.

There are a few counts of this clone. The chain couples TRBV15 to TRBJ2-1; TRBD1 aligns across 8 bases. Per the germline V gene, CDR1 is LNHNV and CDR2 is YYDKDF (reference sequence). The CDR3 contains 15 residues. V dropped 4 bases and J dropped 6; count of bases not matched to a gene: 8. CDR3 DNA sequence: TGTGCCACCAGCATCCGGACAGGGTTTGGCAATGAGCAGTTCTTC. Residues: CATSIRTGFGNEQFF.

On this clone: Its ends do not fully match the called genes, so a read error is possible. V is TRBV19 and J is TRBJ1-2, with 8 bases identical to TRBD1. Per germline, CDR1 LNHDA and CDR2 SQIVND (reference sequence). CDR3 size: 16 residues. The CDR3, as DNA: TGTGCCAGCAGTAGGCCCTTCAGGGGGCCATTGGAAGGCTACACCTTC. Translation: CASSRPFRGPLEGYTF.

This clone came up a few times. The chain joins TRBV7-2 to TRBJ1-6, with 7 bases identical to TRBD1. Germline-derived CDR1 and CDR2 are SGHTA and FQGNSA. This CDR3 spans 16 amino acids. The ends lost 5 bases at V and 7 bases at J; junction bases unmatched: 11. The CDR3 here is CASSLHQGGPNSPLHF. In DNA form, the CDR3 reads TGTGCCAGCAGCCTTCATCAGGGGGGCCCAAATTCACCCCTCCACTTT.

This chain joins TRBV6-4 and TRBJ2-2; 8 bases are a match to TRBD1. With 2 bases clipped from V and 4 bases from J, the junction kept 3 bases outside the gene matches. Germline-derived CDR1 and CDR2 are MRHNA and SNTAGT. The CDR3 extends over 15 amino acids. The CDR3 nucleotides are TGTGCCAGCAGTGACGGACAGGGTGGCACCGGGGAGCTGTTTTTT. Amino acids: CASSDGQGGTGELFF.

This clone was counted between two and nine times. This sequence joins TRBV18 and TRBJ2-7; D may be TRBD1 (6 bases). The CDR3 is made up of 16 amino acids. Germline CDR1 KGHSH, CDR2 LQKENI. Trimming took 4 bases from V and 1 from J, leaving 17 bases between them. The CDR3 nucleotides are TGTGCCAGCTCACAAAACAGCCCAGGACAGTCCTACGAGCAGTACTTC. This gives the protein CASSQNSPGQSYEQYF.

The chain carries TRBV15 and TRBJ2-1, with 14 positions matching TRBD2. CDR1 is LNHNV, CDR2 YYDKDF, per germline (reference sequence). This CDR3 is built from 15 residues. The trim removed 9 bases at V and 4 bases at J, leaving 5 bases unmatched. CDR3 in DNA: TGTGCCACGACTAGCGGGAGGGGGGGGTACAATGAGCAGTTCTTC. Translating gives CATTSGRGGYNEQFF.

This clone showed up just a few times. The V call is TRBV9, the J call TRBJ2-1, with 11 bases that match TRBD1. J gave up 8 bases and V 0 bases, and 4 bases lay outside the gene matches. Germline-derived CDR1 and CDR2 are SGDLS and YYNGEE. The CDR3 is 15 amino acids. CDR3 bases: TGTGCCAGCAGCGTAGGGGGGACAGGGGGTTATGAGCAGTTCTTC. Its protein product is CASSVGGTGGYEQFF.

This clone was found a few times. V is TRBV20-1 and J is TRBJ2-5; D call uncertain. The J call is doubtful: the DNA matches TRBJ2-7 better. This CDR3 comprises 11 residues. CDR1 is DFQATT, CDR2 SNEGSKA, per germline (reference sequence). This chain's CDR3 is CSARVPNEQYF. The CDR3 coding sequence is TGCAGTGCTAGAGTGCCCAACGAGCAGTACTTC.

The genes are TRBV6-5 and TRBJ2-5; 7 bases are shared with TRBD1. The CDR3 sequence is 12 residues long. Germline-derived CDR1 and CDR2 are MNHEY and SVGAGI. V was clipped by 11 bases and J by 3 bases; unmatched bases: 6. This CDR3 is CAARQGKETQYF. CDR3 DNA sequence: TGTGCCGCGCGACAGGGCAAAGAGACCCAGTACTTC.

This sequence joins TRBV5-1 and TRBJ2-5, with D unclear. The CDR3 is 14 residues long. The V end was cut by 1 base, the J end by 1 base, with 8 bases between. The germline V gene encodes CDR1 SGHRS and CDR2 YFSETQ. The CDR3 bases are TGCGCCAGCAGCTTGAGTGGCAGCCAAGAGACCCAGTACTTC. This encodes CASSLSGSQETQYF.

The rearrangement links TRBV10-3 to TRBJ1-1; D unclear. V lost 4 bases to trimming and J lost 0 bases, with 12 bases between them. The CDR3 has 15 amino acids. Germline CDR1 is ENHRY and CDR2 is SYGVKD. CDR3 amino acids: CAISGGGKVNTEAFF. As DNA, the CDR3 is TGTGCCATCAGTGGAGGAGGGAAGGTGAACACTGAAGCTTTCTTT.

A few counts support this clone. The gene calls are TRBV5-4 and TRBJ2-7, with a possible D match to TRBD1 (5 bases). Trimming removed 4 bases from V and 6 bases from J, with 11 bases in between. Germline V gives CDR1 SGHNT, CDR2 YYREEE (reference sequence). The CDR3 spans 12 residues. CDR3 sequence (DNA): TGTGCCAGCAGCCCCATGCAGGGCGAGCAGTACTTC. Translation gives CASSPMQGEQYF.

This chain connects TRBV9 to TRBJ2-7; TRBD1 agrees at 7 bases. V dropped 3 bases and J dropped 12; count of bases not matched to a gene: 9. Looked up from germline, CDR1 is SGDLS and CDR2 is YYNGEE. There are 12 residues in the CDR3. The CDR3 loop reads CASSDRGFLLYF. CDR3 bases: TGTGCCAGCAGCGACAGGGGCTTTCTTTTGTACTTC.

The table lists this clone with a few counts. V usage is TRBV15 and J usage is TRBJ2-5; TRBD2 matches at 12 bases. This CDR3 has 16 amino acids. After removal of 1 base from V and 1 base from J, the junction contained 1 base not matched to a gene. Looked up from germline, CDR1 is LNHNV and CDR2 is YYDKDF (reference sequence). CDR3 nucleotide sequence: TGTGCCACCAGCAGAGGGACTAGCGGGACCCAAGAGACCCAGTACTTC. This gives the protein CATSRGTSGTQETQYF.

This clone was found a few times. The chain employs TRBV6-5 and TRBJ2-7; D is possibly TRBD2 (5 bases). The germline gives CDR1 MNHEY, CDR2 SVGAGI. The CDR3 totals 12 residues. V was trimmed by 11 bases and J by 2 bases, leaving 13 bases between them. This CDR3 reads CAAGGPTYEQYF. The CDR3 DNA follows: TGTGCCGCCGGCGGGCCAACCTACGAGCAGTACTTC.

The chain uses TRBV7-2 and TRBJ2-2; 8 bases are shared with TRBD1. The CDR3 has 15 residues. The trim removed 5 bases at V and 4 bases at J, leaving 6 bases unmatched. Germline-derived CDR1 and CDR2 are SGHTA and FQGNSA. The CDR3 here is CASSPWTGPTGELFF. The CDR3 DNA is TGTGCCAGCAGCCCCTGGACAGGGCCCACCGGGGAGCTGTTTTTT. The whole variable domain, remainder taken from reference TRBV7-2 and TRBJ2-2, is GAGVSQSPSNKVTEKGKDVELRCDPISGHTALYWYRQSLGQGLEFLIYFQGNSAPDKSGLPSDRFSAERTGGSVSTLTIQRTQQEDSAVYLCASSPWTGPTGELFFGEGSRLTVL.

This clone was counted a few times. The V call is TRBV29-1, the J call TRBJ1-2; D is undetermined. CDR1 is SQVTM and CDR2 is ANQGSEA in the germline V gene. This CDR3 has 12 amino acids. Deletions cut 7 bases from V and 4 bases from J, with 13 bases between. CDR3 region: CSALIGVYGYTF. The CDR3 DNA reads as TGCAGCGCCCTCATCGGGGTCTATGGCTACACCTTC.

Turning to this clone: Mismatch with germline at one junction end may stem from a read error. This rearrangement joins TRBV4-3 to TRBJ2-1; 10 bases are shared with TRBD2. The CDR3 is 14 amino acids. Looked up from germline, CDR1 is LGHNA and CDR2 is YSLEER. The CDR3 sequence is CASSQEGSGRIVVF. CDR3 sequence (DNA): TGCGCCAGCAGCCAAGAGGGTAGCGGGAGGATTGTAGTCTTC.

The chain combines TRBV11-2 with TRBJ1-4, with TRBD1 as a possible D gene (6 bases). The CDR3 is made up of 13 amino acids. The germline V and J ends were trimmed by 5 bases and 4 bases, with 8 bases remaining between them. CDR1 and CDR2 from the germline V gene are SGHAT and FQNNGV. The CDR3 loop reads CASSQGFNEKLFF. The CDR3 DNA reads TGTGCCAGCAGCCAGGGGTTTAATGAAAAACTGTTTTTT.

CDR3 DNA: TGCAGTGTGGGGCCTCCCAATGAGCAGTTCTTC. It is translated as CSVGPPNEQFF. The chain joins TRBV20-1 to TRBJ2-1; tentative D call: TRBD1 (5 bases). Germline-derived CDR1 and CDR2 are DFQATT and SNEGSKA (reference sequence). The CDR3 length is 11 residues. V was clipped by 7 bases and J by 6 bases, with 10 bases between them.

This clone was recorded a few times. The chain employs TRBV29-1 and TRBJ2-7, with 8 bases fitting TRBD1. Trimming took 1 base from V and 2 from J; bases not matched to a gene: 4. This CDR3 comprises 14 residues. Per germline, CDR1 SQVTM and CDR2 ANQGSEA. CDR3 loop: CSVEVVDRAYEQYF. In DNA form, the CDR3 reads TGCAGCGTTGAAGTAGTGGACAGGGCCTACGAGCAGTACTTC.

V and J are TRBV25-1 and TRBJ1-2, with 9 bases that match TRBD1. The CDR3 contains 14 residues. V lost 6 bases and J lost 5; bases outside the gene matches: 7. CDR1 and CDR2 from the germline V gene are MGHDK and SYGVNS. The CDR3 is CASSPRQGGYGYTF. The CDR3, as DNA: TGTGCCAGCAGCCCGCGACAGGGGGGGTATGGCTACACCTTC.

This clone was detected only once. The rearrangement links TRBV2 to TRBJ1-6, with 7 bases identical to TRBD1. V dropped 6 bases and J dropped 9; count of bases not matched to a gene: 17. This CDR3 is built from 17 residues. CDR1 is SNHLY, CDR2 FYNNEI, per germline. CDR3: CASRNSLYRGDGSPLHF. The CDR3 DNA reads TGTGCCAGCAGGAATAGCCTTTACAGGGGTGACGGTTCACCCCTCCACTTT.